This section outlines one T cell receptor (beta chain) sequence together with its context. Its antigen is still unknown. The length of the CDR3 is 13 residues. Germline V gene data show CDR1 as MNHNY and CDR2 as SVGAGI (reference sequence). The V gene lost 7 bases and the J gene lost 0 bases, with 10 bases spanning the gap. This sample stems from a study of cytomegalovirus exposure and HLA in healthy donors. The study, taken as a whole, reports: TCR beta V- and J-gene trimming, according to a later analysis, was linked to a missense DCLRE1C variant. Later analysis suggested most CMV-associated TCR beta chains were HLA-restricted.

Primers included in the PCR were 60 Vbeta and 13 Jbeta primers. Assay used: immunoSEQ multiplex PCR; TCRdb lists only in-frame clones, some missing. The repertoire has some 170,000 clones, over 75% of them found once; the top ten carry approximately 6%. The receptor was isolated from a man aged 35 to 55 in good health and CMV-seropositive. Specimen: PBMCs. The V gene is TRBV6-6, the J gene TRBJ2-7; D unresolved. CDR3 nucleotide sequence: TGTGCCAGCACGTCCGGGTACTCCTACGAGCAGTACTTC. Amino acids: CASTSGYSYEQYF.